This TCR beta chain was documented in a study of early T cells in non-severe SARS-CoV-2 infection. Study summary: With bulk RNA from unsorted whole blood as input, sequencing yielded unpaired chains.

This CDR3 is built from 12 residues. Unmatched junction bases numbered 5, after V lost 6 bases and J lost 7 bases. Germline CDR1 SQVTM, CDR2 ANQGSEA. Unique molecular identifier tags were affixed to discrete cDNA molecules. TCRdb re-called the 5' RACE reads with MiXCR, one entry per CDR3 protein. The data show 80,000 or so distinct CDR3 sequences, with 11% seen just once and about 12% held by the top ten. The chain uses TRBV29-1 and TRBJ1-4; 7 positions match TRBD1. The sequenced sample was whole blood, obtained at baseline. The sequence was obtained from an adult who was a healthcare worker with PCR-confirmed SARS-CoV-2 infection or an uninfected control (not recorded which). The chain's CDR3 is CSVTGVGEKLFF. DNA for the CDR3: TGCAGCGTCACAGGGGTGGGTGAAAAACTGTTTTTT.